This entry lists 8 T cell receptor beta chains sequenced from one sample in a study of T-cell reconstitution after alpha-beta-depleted transplantation in children. As it was prepared, the TCRbeta library received unique molecular identifiers. One entry per CDR3 protein results from TCRdb running MiXCR on the PCR reads. The profile shows 350,000 to 400,000 distinct CDR3 sequences, 20% of them singletons. The specimen was PBMCs from the stem cell graft donor, collected from the stem cell graft. These receptors originate from a human donor who donated a stem cell graft to a child with acute myeloid leukemia.

This clonotype was counted between two and nine times. This chain connects TRBV6-5 to TRBJ1-3, with TRBD1 identical over 7 bases. Germline trimming cut 2 bases from V and 9 bases from J; bases unmatched to any gene: 10. Germline CDR1 MNHEY, CDR2 SVGAGI. The CDR3 is made up of 15 amino acids. The CDR3 nucleotides are TGTGCCAGCAGTTACGTCGGGCAGGGGGAGAGCACCATATATTTT. Protein sequence: CASSYVGQGESTIYF.

CDR3 region: CASSQGTGVGEAFF. The CDR3 DNA is TGCGCCAGCAGCCAAGGCACAGGGGTGGGTGAAGCTTTCTTT. The chain is built from TRBV4-3 and TRBJ1-1, with TRBD1 matching over 7 bases. CDR3 size: 14 residues. The trim removed 1 base at V and 7 bases at J, leaving 6 bases unmatched. Germline values: CDR1 LGHNA, CDR2 YSLEER.

The chain links TRBV4-1 to TRBJ2-7; the match to TRBD2 covers 7 bases. The CDR3 spans 14 residues. Trimming took 2 bases from V and 0 from J; bases not matched to a gene: 1. The germline gives CDR1 MGHRA, CDR2 YSYEKL. DNA of the CDR3: TGCGCCAGCAGCCAAACTAGCGTCTCCTACGAGCAGTACTTC. Translation: CASSQTSVSYEQYF.

The chain has TRBV18 and TRBJ2-3, with D possibly being TRBD2 (6 bases). This CDR3 spans 15 amino acids. CDR1 and CDR2 from the germline V gene are KGHSH and LQKENI. The V and J ends lost 3 bases and 1 base respectively, with 11 bases between them. CDR3 coding DNA: TGTGCCAGCTCACCCCGCGGGGACGGCACAGATACGCAGTATTTT. This sequence encodes CASSPRGDGTDTQYF.

This clonotype was picked up a small number of times. V usage is TRBV28 and J usage is TRBJ2-3, with 10 bases that match TRBD2. Per germline, CDR1 MDHEN and CDR2 SYDVKM. This CDR3 region has 15 residues. Germline trimming cut 6 bases from V and 9 bases from J; bases unmatched to any gene: 12. The CDR3 region has the DNA TGTGCCAGCAGCCGGACTAGCGGTCGGTTTGGGACGCAGTATTTT. Protein sequence: CASSRTSGRFGTQYF.

This clonotype was recorded at least ten times. This CDR3 is CASSSVLAGVLNEQFF. CDR3 nucleotide sequence: TGCGCCAGCAGCTCGGTACTAGCGGGAGTGTTGAATGAGCAGTTCTTC. The chain is built from TRBV5-1 and TRBJ2-1, with 11 bases that match TRBD2. The CDR3 runs to 16 residues. V was pared by 3 bases and J by 7 bases, with 9 bases of the junction left unmatched. Germline CDR1 SGHRS, CDR2 YFSETQ.

The chain employs TRBV10-3 and TRBJ2-7, with D possibly being TRBD1 or TRBD2 (5 bases each). V lost 10 bases, J lost 1 base, and 14 bases lay in between. The V gene's germline CDR1 is ENHRY and CDR2 SYGVKD. The CDR3 sequence is 13 residues long. CDR3 region: CATLGDQSYEQYF. In nucleotides, the CDR3 is TGTGCCACCCTCGGGGACCAATCCTACGAGCAGTACTTC.

The rearrangement uses TRBV12-3 or TRBV12-4 and TRBJ1-2, with a possible D match to TRBD1 (6 bases). The CDR3 has 14 amino acids. The V end was cut by 5 bases, the J end by 5 bases, with 15 bases between. The CDR3 loop is CASSAVQGNYGYTF. For the CDR3, the DNA is TGTGCCAGCAGTGCAGTACAGGGAAATTATGGCTACACCTTC.